This T cell receptor beta chain was recovered during a study of metastatic and nonmetastatic thyroid tumors. Study-level information: Both malignant and benign thyroid patients supplied peripheral blood and tumor or nodule tissue samples, across which the repertoires of these patients were then compared. Study-level results: Significantly greater TCR beta diversity was reportedly found in malignant thyroid tumors than in benign nodules (in blood and tumor).

The CDR3 consists of 15 residues. Germline loops: CDR1 KGHSH, CDR2 LQKENI. V trimming: 2 bases; J trimming: 6 bases; junction bases outside the gene matches: 3. This clone has ten or more counts. Its antigen is still unknown. Treatment of any kind had been given to no patient before thyroid surgery. Authors' methods: To classify distant metastasis in papillary thyroid cancer, a model was built from CDR3 differences across clinicopathological groups. With MiXCR, TCRdb reprocessed the PCR reads. The V and J calls reflect TCRdb's pipeline rather than the authors' work. The sample lists 25,000 to 35,000 clones, about 24% seen once, with roughly 15% in the top ten.

The sample taken for sequencing was blood. The source of this sequence is a female donor with papillary thyroid cancer or a benign thyroid nodule (not recorded which). Some clones in this sample may be carry-over from other donors' samples. The J gene is TRBJ2-1, the V gene TRBV18, with 11 positions matching TRBD1. The CDR3, as DNA: TGTGCCAGCTCACCAATTGGGACAGGGGGCAATGAGCAGTTCTTC. Protein: CASSPIGTGGNEQFF.